Each of the 32 T cell receptor beta chains below was sequenced from the same sample in a study of T-cell reconstitution after alpha-beta-depleted transplantation in children. Unique molecular identifiers were used in preparing the TCRbeta library. TCRdb processed the PCR reads anew with MiXCR; each CDR3 protein has one entry. The sample holds about 420,000 distinct CDR3 sequences, about a sixth seen once. Sequenced material: PBMCs, mostly from graft donor cells, taken 360 days after TCRalphabeta/CD19-depleted stem cell transplant. The receptors were sampled from a boy younger than two who had a stem cell transplant for Wiskott-Aldrich syndrome, so the T cells may come from the graft donor.

The rearrangement joins TRBV29-1 to TRBJ2-1, with D perhaps being TRBD1 or TRBD2 (5 bases each). CDR3 length: 15 residues. V was pared by 3 bases and J by 0 bases, with 12 bases between. CDR1 and CDR2 from the germline V gene are SQVTM and ANQGSEA. Here the CDR3 DNA reads TGCAGCGTTGATGGGGGACCCCTCTCCTACAATGAGCAGTTCTTC. Protein product: CSVDGGPLSYNEQFF.

This chain connects TRBV25-1 to TRBJ2-3; D might be TRBD1 (6 bases). CDR1 MGHDK and CDR2 SYGVNS come from the germline V gene. The CDR3 sequence is 17 residues long. Trimming took 5 bases from V and 3 from J, leaving 21 bases between them. This chain's CDR3 is CASSPLKLGRGTDTQYF. CDR3 sequence (DNA): TGTGCCAGCAGTCCACTAAAGCTAGGAAGGGGGACAGATACGCAGTATTTT.

The chain carries TRBV6-1 and TRBJ2-4, with 9 bases lining up with TRBD2. Losses at the gene ends were 6 bases for V and 5 bases for J; bases not matched to a gene: 11. The CDR3 spans 16 residues. In germline, CDR1 is MNHNS, CDR2 SASEGT. The CDR3 DNA reads TGTGCCAGCAGGGGAATAGCGGGGGCCAATCAAAACATTCAGTACTTC. It encodes CASRGIAGANQNIQYF.

This clonotype has a handful of counts. CDR3 amino acids: CASSPPIGDRGREQYF. CDR3 in DNA: TGTGCCAGCTCACCTCCGATAGGGGACAGGGGGCGCGAGCAGTACTTC. The chain has TRBV18 and TRBJ2-7; 12 bases are a match to TRBD1. J was trimmed by 6 bases and V by 3 bases; bases with no gene match: 9. Germline V gene data show CDR1 as KGHSH and CDR2 as LQKENI. This CDR3 is 16 amino acids long.

This clonotype was observed a few times. The V gene is TRBV20-1, the J gene TRBJ2-1, with unresolved D. The CDR3 is 11 amino acids. CDR1 and CDR2 from the germline V gene are DFQATT and SNEGSKA (reference sequence). Trimming removed 3 bases at V and 5 bases at J, with 5 bases between. The CDR3 region is CSASRNNEQFF. The CDR3 DNA reads TGCAGTGCTAGTCGGAACAATGAGCAGTTCTTC.

The rearrangement links TRBV7-2 to TRBJ2-7; D is uncertain. V lost 1 base, J lost 3 bases, and 10 bases lay in between. CDR1 is SGHTA, CDR2 FQGNSA, per germline. The CDR3 runs 14 residues. CDR3: CASSLEGKRYEQYF. CDR3 coding DNA: TGTGCCAGCAGCTTAGAAGGCAAGCGCTACGAGCAGTACTTC.

V usage is TRBV7-8 and J usage is TRBJ1-1; unclear D gene. Trimming took off 3 bases at V and 0 bases at J, with 11 bases between the two ends. Germline assignment: CDR1 SGHVS and CDR2 FQNEAQ. CDR3 length: 15 residues. This CDR3 is CASSLSGSMNTEAFF. The DNA of the CDR3 is TGTGCCAGCAGCTTGTCCGGGTCCATGAACACTGAAGCTTTCTTT.

V is TRBV4-3 and J is TRBJ2-7; the match to TRBD2 covers 9 bases. Germline V lookup: CDR1 LGHNA, CDR2 YSLEER. The trim removed 0 bases at V and 5 bases at J, leaving 8 bases unmatched. The length of the CDR3 is 16 residues. The CDR3 is CASSQEGPSGNHEQYF. The CDR3, as DNA: TGCGCCAGCAGCCAAGAGGGCCCTAGCGGGAACCACGAGCAGTACTTC.

This clonotype was recorded at least ten times. The chain combines TRBV10-3 with TRBJ2-3; no clear D. Germline lookup yields CDR1 ENHRY and CDR2 SYGVKD. V was shortened by 8 bases and J by 1 base, with 13 bases between the two germline ends. The CDR3 spans 14 residues. The chain's CDR3 is CAIGDQRRTDTQYF. CDR3 nucleotides: TGTGCCATCGGAGATCAGCGTCGCACAGATACGCAGTATTTT.

This clonotype has just a few counts. The chain uses TRBV29-1 and TRBJ2-7; D remains ambiguous. V lost 4 bases and J 2 bases, leaving 9 bases between the germline ends. The CDR3 totals 12 residues. Germline V gives CDR1 SQVTM, CDR2 ANQGSEA. DNA of the CDR3: TGCAGCGTTGTCCAGGCCGCCTACGAGCAGTACTTC. Translated: CSVVQAAYEQYF.

The CDR3 bases are TGTGCCAGCCGACTCGCCGCGGGAGATAATGAGCAGTTCTTC. Its translation is CASRLAAGDNEQFF. This sequence joins TRBV6-1 and TRBJ2-1; 7 nucleotides match TRBD2. CDR3 length: 14 residues. V lost 8 bases, J lost 7 bases, and 11 bases stayed unmatched. In germline, CDR1 is MNHNS, CDR2 SASEGT.

This rearrangement joins TRBV19 to TRBJ1-2; D not certain. The V and J ends lost 5 bases and 8 bases respectively, with 15 bases between them. CDR3 length equals 13 residues. Germline CDR1 reads LNHDA; CDR2 reads SQIVND (reference sequence). The DNA for the CDR3 is TGTGCCAGTAGTCTACTTCCAGGATGGGGCTACACCTTC. Its translation: CASSLLPGWGYTF.

This clonotype was counted between two and nine times. This chain links TRBV15 with TRBJ1-2; a weak D match, TRBD1 (6 bases). This CDR3 contains 16 residues. V was clipped by 3 bases and J by 3 bases, with 17 bases between them. Germline CDR1 LNHNV, CDR2 YYDKDF (reference sequence). CDR3 sequence: CATSSGQSRGDYGYTF. DNA of the CDR3: TGTGCCACCAGCAGCGGACAGTCCCGAGGAGACTATGGCTACACCTTC.

The rearrangement links TRBV30 to TRBJ2-7; 9 nucleotides match TRBD1. The V gene's germline CDR1 is GTSNPN and CDR2 SVGIG (reference sequence). The J segment lost 4 bases and the V segment lost 3 bases, leaving 10 bases of the junction unmatched. The CDR3 totals 15 residues. CDR3 nucleotide sequence: TGTGCCTGGAGCCCGAGAGGGACAGGGCGGTACGAGCAGTACTTC. It encodes CAWSPRGTGRYEQYF.

The chain uses TRBV7-2 and TRBJ2-1; TRBD2 agrees at 10 bases. Trimming took 5 bases from V and 5 from J; bases not matched to a gene: 12. CDR3 size: 17 residues. In germline, CDR1 is SGHTA, CDR2 FQGNSA. The CDR3 DNA is TGTGCCAGCAGCCGAGGGGTAGCGGGGGGATCCCACAATGAGCAGTTCTTC. Amino acid sequence: CASSRGVAGGSHNEQFF.

V and J are TRBV5-6 and TRBJ2-5; 12 nucleotides match TRBD2. The V and J ends lost 0 bases and 2 bases, in that order; junction bases with no gene match: 2. CDR3 length: 16 residues. The germline gives CDR1 SGHDT, CDR2 YYEEEE. The CDR3 DNA follows: TGTGCCAGCAGCTTGGCCCTAGCGGGGGGGCAAGAGACCCAGTACTTC. Translation: CASSLALAGGQETQYF.

The sample holds many counts of this clonotype. The chain links TRBV11-3 to TRBJ2-2; D is possibly TRBD2 (5 bases). V lost 3 bases to trimming and J lost 8 bases, with 16 bases between them. The CDR3 is 15 amino acids. CDR1 is SGHNT, CDR2 YENEEA, per germline. The CDR3 sequence: CASSFSALVLGELFF. In DNA, the CDR3 is TGTGCCAGCAGCTTTTCGGCACTAGTTTTGGGGGAGCTGTTTTTT.

Here the CDR3 reads CASGLQGDTGELFF. The CDR3 DNA reads as TGTGCCAGCGGGCTACAGGGGGACACCGGGGAGCTGTTTTTT. The chain employs TRBV7-9 and TRBJ2-2; 8 nucleotides align to TRBD1. The CDR3 totals 14 residues. Trimming at V came to 8 bases and at J to 3 bases, leaving 5 bases not matched to a gene. CDR1 and CDR2 (germline): SEHNR, FQNEAQ (reference sequence).

This clonotype was seen at least ten times. CDR3 residues: CAIKRTSGTDTQYF. The CDR3 DNA follows: TGTGCCATTAAACGGACTAGTGGCACAGATACGCAGTATTTT. The chain has TRBV10-3 and TRBJ2-3; 7 bases fit TRBD2. V was pared by 9 bases and J by 1 base, with 7 bases of the junction left unmatched. Per the germline V gene, CDR1 is ENHRY and CDR2 is SYGVKD. The CDR3 contains 14 residues.

The gene calls are TRBV7-9 and TRBJ2-1; 8 bases are a match to TRBD2. Germline V CDR1 and CDR2: SEHNR, FQNEAQ (reference sequence). The length of the CDR3 is 15 residues. With V trimmed by 5 bases and J by 6 bases, 9 bases remained unmatched. The CDR3 bases are TGTGCCAGCAGCCTACCCCTGGGACTAGTCAATGAGCAGTTCTTC. Translation: CASSLPLGLVNEQFF.

V and J are TRBV12-3 or TRBV12-4 and TRBJ2-5; D may be TRBD1 (5 bases). Trimming stripped 5 bases from V and 4 bases from J, with 20 bases between. The CDR3 loop spans 16 amino acids. The CDR3 nucleotides read TGTGCCAGCAGTAACCAGACATGGGGCGTAAGAGAGACCCAGTACTTC. Translating it yields CASSNQTWGVRETQYF.

This chain links TRBV4-2 with TRBJ1-5, with D tentatively TRBD1 (5 bases). The V gene's germline CDR1 is LGHNA and CDR2 YNFKEQ. V lost 4 bases, J lost 5 bases, and 9 bases lay in between. The length of the CDR3 is 13 residues. The CDR3 spells CASSPGGYQPQHF. CDR3 coding DNA: TGTGCCAGCAGCCCTGGGGGGTATCAGCCCCAGCATTTT.

This clonotype was observed a handful of times. The chain uses TRBV20-1 and TRBJ2-7, with TRBD1 matching 7 bases. This CDR3 comprises 13 residues. CDR1 is DFQATT and CDR2 is SNEGSKA in the germline V gene (reference sequence). V dropped 5 bases and J dropped 2; count of bases not matched to a gene: 6. The CDR3 reads CSAATGQPYEQYF. As DNA, the CDR3 is TGCAGTGCTGCGACGGGACAGCCCTACGAGCAGTACTTC.

The rearrangement joins TRBV5-1 to TRBJ2-7, with D possibly matching TRBD1 (6 bases). V was cut by 4 bases and J by 6 bases, with 23 bases left in between. This CDR3 comprises 16 residues. CDR1 SGHRS and CDR2 YFSETQ come from the germline V gene. The DNA of the CDR3 is TGCGCCAGCAGCCACAGTCTACAGGGAAGGTTGGGCGAGCAGTACTTC. Translating gives CASSHSLQGRLGEQYF.

The CDR3 nucleotides read TGCGCCAGCAGCTCCTCCGACGGGACGTGGCAGTACTTC. It codes for CASSSSDGTWQYF. The rearrangement links TRBV5-1 to TRBJ2-7; D is possibly TRBD1 or TRBD2 (5 bases each). V lost 3 bases and J 9 bases, leaving 16 bases between the germline ends. CDR3 length: 13 residues. Looked up from germline, CDR1 is SGHRS and CDR2 is YFSETQ.

The rearrangement uses TRBV27 and TRBJ1-1, with 7 bases that match TRBD1. With 0 bases clipped from V and 0 bases from J, the junction kept 1 base outside the gene matches. Germline CDR1 reads MNHEY; CDR2 reads SMNVEV (reference sequence). CDR3 size: 15 residues. CDR3 residues: CASSLSTGMNTEAFF. The CDR3 DNA is TGTGCCAGCAGTTTATCGACAGGGATGAACACTGAAGCTTTCTTT.

This clonotype has just a few counts. The rearrangement joins TRBV9 to TRBJ2-2; perhaps TRBD1 as D (6 bases). CDR1 and CDR2 from the germline V gene are SGDLS and YYNGEE. Between the trimmed V and J ends, which lost 0 bases and 1 base, there was a span of 10 bases. This CDR3 comprises 16 residues. Written as DNA, the CDR3 is TGTGCCAGCAGCGTAGGGGACACAGAGAACACCGGGGAGCTGTTTTTT. Residues: CASSVGDTENTGELFF.

The chain couples TRBV7-9 to TRBJ2-7, with D unclear. Per the germline V gene, CDR1 is SEHNR and CDR2 is FQNEAQ (reference sequence). V gave up 5 bases and J gave up 5 bases, with 22 bases separating them. The CDR3 is made up of 16 amino acids. CDR3 nucleotide sequence: TGTGCCAGCAGCCCCCGATCGAAATGGTACGCCGACGAGCAGTACTTC. It translates to CASSPRSKWYADEQYF.

V usage is TRBV20-1 and J usage is TRBJ2-4, with 8 bases matching TRBD2. This CDR3 has 15 residues. Germline CDR1 DFQATT, CDR2 SNEGSKA (reference sequence). V lost 3 bases, J lost 1 base, and 5 bases stayed unmatched. The CDR3 protein is CSASPSGSAKNIQYF. DNA of the CDR3: TGCAGTGCTAGCCCCAGCGGGAGCGCCAAAAACATTCAGTACTTC.

The rearrangement uses TRBV14 and TRBJ2-1; D remains unclear. CDR3 length equals 18 residues. V lost 1 base to trimming and J lost 5 bases, with 21 bases between them. The germline CDR1 and CDR2 sequences are SGHDN and FVKESK. The CDR3 nucleotides are TGTGCCAGCAGCCAAGGGGTCCAGCGAGCTCGATTGGACAATGAGCAGTTCTTC. Translation: CASSQGVQRARLDNEQFF. Based on the CDR3 plus reference TRBV14 and TRBJ2-1, the full variable domain is EAGVTQFPSHSVIEKGQTVTLRCDPISGHDNLYWYRRVMGKEIKFLLHFVKESKQDESGMPNNRFLAERTGGTYSTLKVQPAELEDSGVYFCASSQGVQRARLDNEQFFGPGTRLTVL.

The CDR3 DNA sequence: TGTGCCAGCAGTTACCTGGATGCAGATACGCAGTATTTT. Translating gives CASSYLDADTQYF. The J gene is TRBJ2-3, the V gene TRBV6-2 or TRBV6-3; D not resolved. The CDR3 totals 13 residues. Germline loops: CDR1 MNHEY, CDR2 SVGEGT. The V end lost 2 bases, the J end lost 4 bases, and 7 bases lay between the germline ends.

The chain recombines TRBV29-1 with TRBJ2-3; 8 bases are a match to TRBD2. This CDR3 is built from 13 residues. Trimming at V came to 5 bases and at J to 5 bases, leaving 6 bases not matched to a gene. Germline V gene lookup returns CDR1 SQVTM and CDR2 ANQGSEA. CDR3 sequence: CSVQAGGVDTQYF. CDR3 coding DNA: TGCAGCGTTCAGGCGGGAGGTGTAGATACGCAGTATTTT.